The 13 T cell receptor beta chains below come from one sample, sequenced in a study of T cell repertoires in cytomegalovirus infection (dated by TCRdb to the late 2010s). TCRdb records Illumina HiSeq 1500 as the sequencer. TCRdb reprocessed the public reads (quality trimming at Q25 with fastp, clone calling with MiXCR) and kept in-frame beta chains. Each CDR3 protein appears once, grouped with its most common genes and DNA. The sample yields under 250,000 distinct CDR3 sequences; under 8.5% were counted once. Clones ranked in the top ten supply under 7.5% of the sample. The sequenced sample was PBMCs. These receptors were obtained from a human donor in good health (CMV status not recorded). Some clones in this sample may be carry-over from other donors' samples.

This clonotype was counted at least ten times. The chain carries TRBV7-3 and TRBJ2-5; TRBD1 agrees at 9 bases. This CDR3 is 14 amino acids long. The V gene's germline CDR1 is SGHTA and CDR2 FQGTGA. The V gene end was trimmed by 5 bases and the J gene end by 7 bases; junction bases not matched to a gene: 8. The CDR3 sequence: CASSLGTGLGTQYF. In nucleotides, the CDR3 is TGTGCCAGCAGCCTTGGGACAGGGCTGGGGACCCAGTACTTC.

On this clonotype itself: This may be a read error, as it is one base from a much larger clone. The V call is TRBV19, the J call TRBJ2-5; D gene uncertain. Germline V gene lookup returns CDR1 LNHDA and CDR2 SQIVND (reference sequence). Trimming stripped 6 bases from V and 2 bases from J, with 16 bases between. The CDR3 is 15 residues long. In DNA form, the CDR3 reads TGTGCCAGTAGAAAAGAGGTGAATCCTCAAGAGACCCAGTACTTC. Translating gives CASRKEVNPQETQYF.

This clonotype occurred a few times. The J gene is TRBJ1-1, the V gene TRBV27; D possibly corresponds to TRBD1 (6 bases). The germline gives CDR1 MNHEY, CDR2 SMNVEV (reference sequence). V shed 6 bases and J shed 0 bases, with 11 bases lying between them. This CDR3 spans 14 amino acids. The chain's CDR3 is CASSPDSMNTEAFF. CDR3 in DNA: TGTGCCAGCAGCCCGGACAGTATGAACACTGAAGCTTTCTTT.

This clonotype was detected many times. The chain links TRBV12-3 or TRBV12-4 to TRBJ1-2; 8 nucleotides align to TRBD1. The CDR3 has 12 residues. V dropped 6 bases and J dropped 8; count of bases not matched to a gene: 5. The CDR3: CASRQDRGGYTF. The DNA of the CDR3 is TGTGCCAGCAGACAAGACAGGGGCGGCTACACCTTC.

This chain joins TRBV11-2 and TRBJ1-2; D ambiguous. Germline V gene data show CDR1 as SGHAT and CDR2 as FQNNGV. The CDR3 is 11 amino acids. V lost 5 bases, J lost 7 bases, and 8 bases lay in between. The CDR3 spells CASSLPGGYTF. CDR3 coding DNA: TGTGCCAGCAGCCTACCGGGTGGCTACACCTTC.

The sample holds many counts of this clonotype. J is TRBJ1-6 and V is TRBV7-2, with TRBD1 as a possible D gene (5 bases). The germline V and J ends were trimmed by 1 base and 10 bases, with 17 bases remaining between them. Germline-derived CDR1 and CDR2 are SGHTA and FQGNSA. The CDR3 length is 16 residues. This CDR3 is CASSLGLTSQGSPLHF. For the CDR3, the DNA is TGTGCCAGCAGCTTAGGATTGACTTCGCAGGGATCACCCCTCCACTTT.

The sample holds many counts of this clonotype. The chain links TRBV14 to TRBJ1-1; D gene ambiguous. CDR1 and CDR2 (germline): SGHDN, FVKESK. V lost 2 bases, J lost 8 bases, and 18 bases lay in between. This CDR3 comprises 15 residues. Here the CDR3 reads CASSQKGIQAHEAFF. DNA of the CDR3: TGTGCCAGCAGCCAAAAGGGAATCCAGGCACACGAAGCTTTCTTT.

This clonotype came up many times. The CDR3 sequence: CASSEMGTVSSGANVLTF. CDR3 bases: TGTGCCAGCAGTGAAATGGGGACAGTAAGCTCTGGGGCCAACGTCCTGACTTTC. This chain joins TRBV9 and TRBJ2-6; 7 bases fit TRBD1. The V segment lost 5 bases and the J segment 0 bases; nucleotides outside the gene matches: 11. Germline-derived CDR1 and CDR2 are SGDLS and YYNGEE. The CDR3 extends over 18 amino acids.

This clonotype came up a few times. J is TRBJ2-5 and V is TRBV2, with a possible D match to TRBD2 (5 bases). V was clipped by 7 bases and J by 8 bases, with 8 bases between them. Germline CDR1 SNHLY, CDR2 FYNNEI. This CDR3 has 10 amino acids. DNA for the CDR3: TGTGCCAGCACGGACTCAACCCAGTACTTC. Amino acids: CASTDSTQYF.

This clonotype was observed many times. This chain links TRBV28 with TRBJ1-1; 7 nucleotides match TRBD1. Per the germline V gene, CDR1 is MDHEN and CDR2 is SYDVKM. The trim removed 3 bases at V and 3 bases at J, leaving 7 bases unmatched. The CDR3 length is 15 residues. The CDR3 DNA sequence: TGTGCCAGCAGTTTCGGGGACAGAATATACACTGAAGCTTTCTTT. Protein product: CASSFGDRIYTEAFF. Full variable domain (outside the CDR3, taken from reference TRBV28 and TRBJ1-1): DVKVTQSSRYLVKRTGEKVFLECVQDMDHENMFWYRQDPGLGLRLIYFSYDVKMKEKGDIPEGYSVSREKKERFSLILESASTNQTSMYLCASSFGDRIYTEAFFGQGTRLTVV.

For this clonotype: This may be a read error: a much more frequent sequence differs by one nucleotide. The genes are TRBV29-1 and TRBJ2-5; D might be TRBD1 (6 bases). With the DNA end fitting TRBJ2-1 better, the J assignment may be wrong. From germline, CDR1 is SQVTM and CDR2 ANQGSEA. This CDR3 region has 13 residues. The CDR3 region has the DNA TGCAGCGTTTCTCAGGGGATGAGAGAGACCCAGTTCTTC. The encoded protein is CSVSQGMRETQFF.

This clonotype was seen at least ten times. The genes are TRBV7-2 and TRBJ2-7; 7 bases line up with TRBD1. From germline, CDR1 is SGHTA and CDR2 FQGNSA. There are 14 residues in the CDR3. V trimming: 4 bases; J trimming: 5 bases; junction bases outside the gene matches: 8. The DNA for the CDR3 is TGTGCCAGCAGCTGGGACGCCGGGACAGACGAGCAGTACTTC. It specifies CASSWDAGTDEQYF.

Ten or more counts support this clonotype. This chain connects TRBV7-9 to TRBJ2-1; TRBD2 is a possible D gene (7 bases). The V gene's germline CDR1 is SEHNR and CDR2 FQNEAQ (reference sequence). The length of the CDR3 is 14 residues. V was clipped by 5 bases and J by 9 bases, with 17 bases between them. CDR3 region: CASSPLGGAVEQFF. The CDR3 DNA reads TGTGCCAGCAGCCCTTTGGGGGGGGCGGTTGAGCAGTTCTTC.